This T cell receptor (beta chain) was recovered during a study of T cells after posttransplantation cyclophosphamide. Clones were sequenced by immunoSEQ multiplex PCR, and TCRdb holds only the in-frame ones, with some missing. The sample has tens of thousands of clones, 90% seen once; the top ten hold 2% to 2.5%. Busulfan-fludarabine conditioning, marrow transplant, and cyclophosphamide on days +3 and +4 were administered. Per germline, CDR1 MNHEY and CDR2 SMNVEV (reference sequence). This CDR3 has 16 residues. V lost 5 bases, J lost 2 bases, and 18 bases lay in between. Sequences were derived from PBMCs, sampled just over 60 days after allogeneic stem cell transplant with posttransplant cyclophosphamide. The clonotype was recovered from a male patient aged 60 to 75 who received an allogeneic stem cell transplant from a related donor and was CMV-positive. Some of the T cells might come from the graft donor. The chain links TRBV27 to TRBJ1-1, with TRBD1 as a possible D gene (5 bases). CDR3 residues: CASSQRRTGDNTEAFF. CDR3 nucleotide sequence: TGTGCCAGCAGTCAGAGGAGGACGGGGGATAACACTGAAGCTTTCTTT.